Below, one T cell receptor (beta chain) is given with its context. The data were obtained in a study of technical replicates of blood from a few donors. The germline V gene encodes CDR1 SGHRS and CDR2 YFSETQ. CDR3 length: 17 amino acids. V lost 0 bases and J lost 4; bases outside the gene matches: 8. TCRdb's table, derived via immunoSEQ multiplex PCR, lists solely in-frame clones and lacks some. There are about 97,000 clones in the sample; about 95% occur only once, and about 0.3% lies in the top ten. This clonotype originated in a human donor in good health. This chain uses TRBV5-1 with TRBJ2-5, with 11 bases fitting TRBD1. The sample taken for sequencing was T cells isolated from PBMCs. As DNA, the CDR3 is TGCGCCAGCAGCTTGGGGACAGGGGGCAATGATGGAGAGACCCAGTACTTC. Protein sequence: CASSLGTGGNDGETQYF.